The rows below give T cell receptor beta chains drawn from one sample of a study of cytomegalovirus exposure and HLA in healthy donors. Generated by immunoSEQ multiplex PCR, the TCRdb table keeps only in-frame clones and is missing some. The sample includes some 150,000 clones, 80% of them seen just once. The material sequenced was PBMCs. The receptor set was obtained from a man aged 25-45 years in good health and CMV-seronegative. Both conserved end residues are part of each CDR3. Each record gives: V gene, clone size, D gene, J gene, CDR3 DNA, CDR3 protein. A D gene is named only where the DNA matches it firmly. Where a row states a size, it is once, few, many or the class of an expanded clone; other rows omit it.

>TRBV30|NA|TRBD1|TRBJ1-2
TGTGCCTGGATCCGACAGGGGGCCAACTATGGCTACACCTTC
CAWIRQGANYGYTF
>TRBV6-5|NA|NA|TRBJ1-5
TGTGCCAGCAGTTCAGTGACAGTGGATCAGCCCCAGCATTTT
CASSSVTVDQPQHF
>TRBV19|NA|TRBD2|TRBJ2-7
TGTGCCAGTGGGGGGGGGTACTACGAGCAGTACTTC
CASGGGYYEQYF
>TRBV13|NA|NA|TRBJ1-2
TGTGCCAGCAGCTACCCGTCGGGGGGGGGAATTAACTATGGCTACACCTTC
CASSYPSGGGINYGYTF
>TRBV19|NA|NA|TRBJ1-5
TGTGCCAGTAGTGCTATCCGAATCCTGGTAAATCAGCCCCAGCATTTT
CASSAIRILVNQPQHF
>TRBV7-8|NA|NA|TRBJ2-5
TGTGCCACCACGCGGGGCCAGGAGACCCAGTACTTC
CATTRGQETQYF
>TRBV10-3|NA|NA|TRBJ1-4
TGTGCCATCAGTGAAGCCTTTTTGAATGAAAAACTGTTTTTT
CAISEAFLNEKLFF
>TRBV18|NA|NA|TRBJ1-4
TGTGCCAGCTCACCATTACAGGGCTATGATAATGAAAAACTGTTTTTT
CASSPLQGYDNEKLFF
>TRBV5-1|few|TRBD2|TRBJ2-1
TGCGCCAGCAGCCTCGGGACTAGCAGGATTGAGCAGTTCTTC
CASSLGTSRIEQFF
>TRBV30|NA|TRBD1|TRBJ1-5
TGTGCCTGGAGCAAGGGACAGGGCAATCAGCCCCAGCATTTT
CAWSKGQGNQPQHF
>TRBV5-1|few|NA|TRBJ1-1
TGCGCCAGCAGCCCATCAGGGTTGAACACTGAAGCTTTCTTT
CASSPSGLNTEAFF
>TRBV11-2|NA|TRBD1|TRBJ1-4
TGTGCCAGCAGCCTCCAGGGACAGCCTCATGAAAAACTGTTTTTT
CASSLQGQPHEKLFF
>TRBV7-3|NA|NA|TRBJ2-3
TGTGCCAGTAGAGAGCGGGCCACAGATACGCAGTATTTT
CASRERATDTQYF
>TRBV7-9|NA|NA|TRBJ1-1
TGTGCCAGCAGCGAACAGGGACCCTACACTGAAGCTTTCTTT
CASSEQGPYTEAFF
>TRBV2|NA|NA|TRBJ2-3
TGTGCCAGCAGTCGAGCGGGCCGCACAGATACGCAGTATTTT
CASSRAGRTDTQYF
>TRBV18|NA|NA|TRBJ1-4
TGTGCCAGCTCAGGAGCAGGGGTATGGAATGAAAAACTGTTTTTT
CASSGAGVWNEKLFF
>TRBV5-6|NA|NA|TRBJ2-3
TGTGCCAGCAGCTTGGGGGGACTCTACACAGATACGCAGTATTTT
CASSLGGLYTDTQYF
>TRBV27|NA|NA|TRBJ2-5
TGTGCCAGCAGAGAGAGCGGGTCCCAAGAGACCCAGTACTTC
CASRESGSQETQYF
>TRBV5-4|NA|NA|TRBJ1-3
TGTGCCAGCAGCCCAAACCCGCTTCCTACGAACACCATATATTTT
CASSPNPLPTNTIYF
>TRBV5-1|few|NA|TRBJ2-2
TGCGCCAGCAGCCCGGTTTCGGGGATCCCCGGGGAGCTGTTTTTT
CASSPVSGIPGELFF
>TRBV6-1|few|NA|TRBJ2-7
TGTGCCAGCAGTGTACGACTTCCCTACGAGCAGTACTTC
CASSVRLPYEQYF
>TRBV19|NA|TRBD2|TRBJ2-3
TGTGCCAGTAGTAACCGGGGGGGCACAGATACGCAGTATTTT
CASSNRGGTDTQYF
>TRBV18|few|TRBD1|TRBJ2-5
TGTGCCAGCTCACGGGTTAAAGGACACCAGGGGGAAGAGACCCAGTACTTC
CASSRVKGHQGEETQYF
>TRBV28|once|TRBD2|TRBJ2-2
TGTGCCGGGGGACTAGCGGGAGACGCCGGGGAGCTGTTTTTT
CAGGLAGDAGELFF
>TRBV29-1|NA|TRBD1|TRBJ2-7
TGCAGCGTTACAGGGGGCCCATGGGGGGAGCAGTACTTC
CSVTGGPWGEQYF
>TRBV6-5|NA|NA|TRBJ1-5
TGTGCCAGCAGTGAAGCTGAGCCCCAGCATTTT
CASSEAEPQHF
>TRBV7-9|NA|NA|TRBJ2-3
TGTGCCAGCAGCTCCCGACAGTCCCCTGGCACAGATACGCAGTATTTT
CASSSRQSPGTDTQYF